This record concerns one TCR beta chain sequence. V shed 6 bases and J shed 13 bases, with 15 bases lying between them. The CDR3 is 11 residues long. The germline V gene has CDR1 DFQATT and CDR2 SNEGSKA (reference sequence). These data come from a study of T cells after yellow fever vaccination. In TCRdb, the 5' RACE reads were re-called with MiXCR into one record per CDR3 protein. The table shows around 330,000 distinct CDR3 sequences, with around 3.9% occurring only once. The rearrangement joins TRBV20-1 to TRBJ1-4; D perhaps matches TRBD1 (5 bases). Here the sequenced sample was PBMCs, taken on the day of the yellow fever booster vaccination. The TCR was taken from a man younger than 35 who received the YFV17D yellow fever vaccine. The CDR3 here is CSAQGGDLLFF. In DNA form, the CDR3 reads TGCAGTGCCCAAGGCGGGGACCTACTGTTTTTT.